These T cell receptor beta chains were read from a single sample in a study of shared clonotypes between healthy human individuals. The protocol was immunoSEQ multiplex PCR, while the TCRdb copy is restricted to in-frame clones and leaves out a portion. Among 2 million to 2.5 million clones listed, 90% to 96% were seen once. The sequencing sample was made of naive CD4+ T cells sorted from blood. These receptors originate from a man between 18 and 29 years old in good health. Both conserved end residues are part of each CDR3. The D gene is left open where the match is weak. Clone size appears in some rows only: once, few, many, or a class for an expanded clone.

-,19,-,TRBJ1-6,TRBV4-1,CASSQVVAGLQPVNSPLHF,TGCGCCAGCAGCCAAGTAGTAGCAGGTCTTCAGCCGGTCAATTCACCCCTCCACTTT
TRBD1,14,-,TRBJ1-2,TRBV19,CASSRTGPNYGYTF,TGTGCCAGTAGTAGGACAGGGCCGAACTATGGCTACACCTTC
TRBD2,13,once,TRBJ2-7,TRBV7-2,CASSLYASRLAVF,TGTGCCAGCAGCTTATATGCCTCCCGACTAGCGGTATTC
TRBD2,12,-,TRBJ2-7,TRBV19,CASSMGGREQYF,TGTGCCAGTAGTATGGGAGGGCGAGAGCAGTACTTC
-,14,-,TRBJ1-3,TRBV11-2,CASSLAGSGNTIYF,TGTGCCAGCAGCTTAGCAGGGTCTGGAAACACCATATATTTT
-,13,-,TRBJ2-5,TRBV11-2,CASSLAGAETQYF,TGTGCCAGCAGCTTAGCGGGGGCGGAGACCCAGTACTTC
-,14,-,TRBJ1-1,TRBV19,CASSILGGVTEAFF,TGTGCCAGTAGTATTTTAGGGGGGGTCACTGAAGCTTTCTTT
-,14,-,TRBJ2-7,TRBV5-8,CASSLAQKSYEQYF,TGTGCCAGCAGCTTGGCACAGAAGTCCTACGAGCAGTACTTC
-,14,once,TRBJ1-1,TRBV2,CAAPGLQQNTEAFF,TGTGCCGCCCCGGGATTGCAGCAAAACACTGAAGCTTTCTTT
TRBD1,16,-,TRBJ2-6,TRBV5-1,CASSLDRGTGANVLTF,TGCGCCAGCAGCTTGGACAGGGGAACTGGGGCCAACGTCCTGACTTTC
-,11,-,TRBJ1-6,TRBV30,CAWSHNSPLHF,TGTGCCTGGAGTCACAATTCACCCCTCCACTTT
-,14,-,TRBJ2-7,TRBV6-5,CASSYKGHSYEQYF,TGTGCCAGCAGTTACAAGGGCCACTCCTACGAGCAGTACTTC
TRBD1,15,-,TRBJ1-4,TRBV19,CASSTDRAGGEKLFF,TGTGCCAGTAGTACCGACAGGGCCGGGGGCGAAAAACTGTTTTTT
-,14,-,TRBJ2-7,TRBV7-2,CASSLRRAGYEQYF,TGTGCCAGCAGCTTACGCAGGGCCGGATACGAGCAGTACTTC
-,11,-,TRBJ1-1,TRBV28,CASREGTEAFF,TGTGCCAGCAGGGAGGGCACTGAAGCTTTCTTT
-,14,-,TRBJ1-4,TRBV10-3,CATQGLPTNEKLFF,TGTGCCACCCAGGGCCTTCCAACTAATGAAAAACTGTTTTTT
-,13,once,TRBJ1-5,TRBV27,CASSLERRQPQHF,TGTGCCAGCAGTTTGGAACGGCGGCAGCCCCAGCATTTT
-,14,-,TRBJ1-1,TRBV7-3,CASRWSRERTEAFF,TGTGCCAGCAGGTGGAGCCGGGAACGCACTGAAGCTTTCTTT
-,14,-,TRBJ2-2,TRBV6-5,CASSYSQGTGELFF,TGTGCCAGCAGTTACTCGCAGGGCACCGGGGAGCTGTTTTTT
-,15,-,TRBJ2-3,TRBV11-2,CASSLADTTTDTQYF,TGTGCCAGCAGCTTAGCCGACACTACCACAGATACGCAGTATTTT
TRBD1,16,-,TRBJ2-1,TRBV7-2,CASSLGGWGTGDEQFF,TGTGCCAGCAGCTTAGGTGGGTGGGGGACAGGGGATGAGCAGTTCTTC
-,16,-,TRBJ1-1,TRBV4-3,CASSQASWTVNTEAFF,TGCGCCAGCAGCCAGGCATCTTGGACAGTAAACACTGAAGCTTTCTTT
-,15,-,TRBJ2-7,TRBV7-2,CASSLMTPASYEQYF,TGTGCCAGCAGCTTAATGACTCCAGCCTCCTACGAGCAGTACTTC
-,17,-,TRBJ2-3,TRBV7-9,CASSLVYTRDSTDTQYF,TGTGCCAGCAGCTTAGTATACACCCGGGACAGCACAGATACGCAGTATTTT
-,14,-,TRBJ1-5,TRBV19,CASSIGPTNQPQHF,TGTGCCAGTAGTATCGGCCCAACAAATCAGCCCCAGCATTTT
TRBD1,15,-,TRBJ2-3,TRBV6-5,CASSLGTGGTDTQYF,TGTGCCAGCAGCTTAGGGACAGGGGGCACAGATACGCAGTATTTT
-,13,-,TRBJ1-1,TRBV11-2,CASSFGLGTEAFF,TGTGCCAGCAGCTTCGGACTGGGCACTGAAGCTTTCTTT
TRBD1,12,-,TRBJ2-7,TRBV30,CAWGGQAYEQYF,TGTGCCTGGGGGGGACAGGCCTACGAGCAGTACTTC
-,15,-,TRBJ2-5,TRBV4-3,CASSQDIQSQETQYF,TGCGCCAGCAGCCAAGACATCCAGTCCCAAGAGACCCAGTACTTC
-,15,-,TRBJ2-3,TRBV15,CATSRGRGGTDTQYF,TGTGCCACCAGCAGAGGCCGTGGGGGGACAGATACGCAGTATTTT
TRBD2,14,-,TRBJ2-7,TRBV11-2,CASTGTSGSYEQYF,TGTGCCAGCACCGGGACTAGCGGGAGTTACGAGCAGTACTTC
TRBD2,15,-,TRBJ2-7,TRBV2,CASIPQRDLTYEQYF,TGTGCCAGCATCCCCCAGCGGGATCTTACCTACGAGCAGTACTTC
-,12,-,TRBJ2-1,TRBV7-9,CASRRGVNEQFF,TGTGCCAGCAGGAGGGGAGTCAATGAGCAGTTCTTC
-,12,-,TRBJ2-3,TRBV19,CASSKAADTQYF,TGTGCCAGTAGTAAAGCGGCAGATACGCAGTATTTT
-,12,-,TRBJ1-5,TRBV29-1,CSVGGMGQPQHF,TGCAGCGTGGGGGGAATGGGTCAGCCCCAGCATTTT
-,13,few,TRBJ1-1,TRBV7-7,CASSLSMNTEAFF,TGTGCTAGCAGCTTAAGTATGAACACTGAAGCTTTCTTT
TRBD1,16,-,TRBJ2-1,TRBV5-1,CASSLLGGEAYNEQFF,TGCGCCAGCAGCTTGCTAGGGGGCGAGGCCTACAATGAGCAGTTCTTC
TRBD2,17,-,TRBJ2-7,TRBV14,CASSLLGLAGALNEQYF,TGTGCCAGCAGCCTACTGGGACTAGCGGGAGCATTGAACGAGCAGTACTTC